These 31 T cell receptor beta chains share one sample of origin, sequenced in a study of T cells in Graves' hyperthyroidism and ophthalmopathy. Amplified regions were TCR beta CDR3 sequences from RNA transcripts. Researchers ran a first-round RT-PCR on the TCR CDR3 using the HTBI primer set. TCRdb re-analysed the multiplex PCR reads in MiXCR, keeping a single row per CDR3 protein. Altogether just under 750,000 distinct CDR3 sequences are present, under 45% being singletons, with the ten largest covering around 31%. The sequencing input was blood. The receptor set was obtained from a woman between 40 and 50 years old with Graves' hyperthyroidism.

This chain joins TRBV9 and TRBJ1-5, with D perhaps TRBD1 (6 bases). This CDR3 is built from 16 residues. Looked up from germline, CDR1 is SGDLS and CDR2 is YYNGEE. V lost 0 bases to trimming and J lost 5 bases, with 15 bases between them. Written as DNA, the CDR3 is TGTGCCAGCAGCGTAGGGGCTGGGGGCGCGGATCAGCCCCAGCATTTT. Residues: CASSVGAGGADQPQHF.

The CDR3 DNA reads TGTGCCAGCAGAGGCTCGGGAGGAGGCCAGCCCCAGCATTTT. Amino acid sequence: CASRGSGGGQPQHF. The J gene is TRBJ1-5, the V gene TRBV25-1; D not certain. The CDR3 runs to 14 residues. Trimming pared 6 bases from V and 7 bases from J, leaving 16 bases between. CDR1 is MGHDK and CDR2 is SYGVNS in the germline V gene.

This clonotype was seen ten or more times. The chain joins TRBV7-2 to TRBJ2-7; no clear D. The V and J ends lost 5 bases and 3 bases respectively, with 17 bases between them. Germline V CDR1 and CDR2: SGHTA, FQGNSA. The CDR3 loop spans 15 amino acids. This chain's CDR3 is CASSPRPRHRYEQYF. CDR3 sequence (DNA): TGTGCCAGCAGCCCACGACCCAGGCATCGCTACGAGCAGTACTTC.

In its sample, this clonotype was seen a few times. V usage is TRBV9 and J usage is TRBJ2-7; 8 bases agree with TRBD2. Germline CDR1 is SGDLS and CDR2 is YYNGEE. The junction had 5 bases not matched to a gene; V was cut back by 0 bases and J by 0 bases. CDR3 size: 16 residues. In nucleotides, the CDR3 is TGTGCCAGCAGCGTAGAGGGTAGCGGGACCTCCTACGAGCAGTACTTC. This gives the protein CASSVEGSGTSYEQYF.

This clonotype was detected ten times or more. The rearrangement joins TRBV25-1 to TRBJ1-1; perhaps TRBD1 as D (5 bases). This CDR3 has 11 residues. In germline, CDR1 is MGHDK, CDR2 SYGVNS. V gave up 4 bases and J gave up 7 bases, with 7 bases separating them. DNA for the CDR3: TGTGCCAGCAGTGTCACAGGTGAAGCTTTCTTT. Translated: CASSVTGEAFF.

This rearrangement joins TRBV20-1 to TRBJ2-7; D may be TRBD1 (7 bases). CDR3 length: 13 residues. Trimming pared 3 bases from V and 7 bases from J, leaving 16 bases between. Germline V gene data show CDR1 as DFQATT and CDR2 as SNEGSKA (reference sequence). CDR3 loop: CSARNRPGGEQYF. The CDR3 nucleotides are TGCAGTGCTAGGAACAGACCAGGGGGGGAGCAGTACTTC.

The sample holds a few counts of this clonotype. The CDR3 does not close with the conserved phenylalanine or tryptophan, likely indicating a read error. The V gene is TRBV29-1, the J gene TRBJ1-1; TRBD1 aligns across 11 bases. The CDR3 has 13 amino acids. After removal of 7 bases from V and 5 bases from J, the junction contained 6 bases not matched to a gene. The V gene's germline CDR1 is SQVTM and CDR2 ANQGSEA. The CDR3 loop reads CSAWTGGMTEAFL. The CDR3 DNA reads as TGCAGCGCCTGGACAGGGGGCATGACTGAAGCTTTCCTT.

This clonotype was seen many times. The chain employs TRBV7-8 and TRBJ2-2, with 12 nucleotides matching TRBD2. Trimming took 4 bases from V and 3 from J; bases not matched to a gene: 9. The germline CDR1 and CDR2 sequences are SGHVS and FQNEAQ. The CDR3 contains 18 residues. For the CDR3, the DNA is TGTGCCAGCAGCTCGCGCCGACTAGCGGGAGAGGACACCGGGGAGCTGTTTTTT. As protein: CASSSRRLAGEDTGELFF.

The chain links TRBV7-2 to TRBJ1-5; TRBD1 is a possible D gene (6 bases). Per germline, CDR1 SGHTA and CDR2 FQGNSA. Trimming took off 1 base at V and 7 bases at J, with 14 bases between the two ends. This CDR3 is 15 amino acids long. The CDR3 DNA reads TGTGCCAGCAGCTTAGATGGGGGGCCCGGACAGCCCCAGCATTTT. Translating gives CASSLDGGPGQPQHF.

At least ten counts were recorded for this clonotype. The chain links TRBV7-6 to TRBJ2-7, with D hard to call. Germline V CDR1 and CDR2: SGHVS, FNYEAQ. V lost 3 bases to trimming and J lost 2 bases, with 8 bases between them. The CDR3 consists of 13 residues. The CDR3: CASSFSDTYEQYF. The CDR3 DNA follows: TGTGCCAGCAGCTTCAGCGATACCTACGAGCAGTACTTC.

This clonotype was counted ten times or more. The rearrangement joins TRBV7-9 to TRBJ1-5; 7 bases agree with TRBD1. Germline loops: CDR1 SEHNR, CDR2 FQNEAQ (reference sequence). Trimming removed 2 bases from V and 7 bases from J; junction bases left unmatched: 5. The CDR3 extends over 14 amino acids. Here the CDR3 DNA reads TGTGCCAGCAGCTTATCAACAGGGGTCCAGCCCCAGCATTTT. Residues: CASSLSTGVQPQHF.

This clonotype came up many times. The chain links TRBV14 to TRBJ1-1; D is ambiguous. Germline values: CDR1 SGHDN, CDR2 FVKESK. V shed 3 bases and J shed 9 bases, with 14 bases lying between them. This CDR3 has 13 amino acids. CDR3 amino acids: CASSHGPLGKAFF. Written as DNA, the CDR3 is TGTGCCAGCAGCCATGGGCCCTTAGGGAAAGCTTTCTTT.

Note on this clonotype: Because it lacks the conserved phenylalanine or tryptophan at the end, this CDR3 is likely a read error. This rearrangement joins TRBV6-1 to TRBJ2-6; D unresolved. The germline CDR1 and CDR2 sequences are MNHNS and SASEGT. Trimming cost V 8 bases and J 3 bases, with 14 bases left between them. The CDR3 loop spans 15 amino acids. In DNA form, the CDR3 reads TGTGCCAGCTCCCCCTCCGGCCGTGGGGCCAACGTCCTGACTTCC. It yields the protein CASSPSGRGANVLTS.

This clonotype was recorded many times. This chain links TRBV20-1 with TRBJ2-5; no firm D call. Germline V gene sequence: CDR1 DFQATT, CDR2 SNEGSKA (reference sequence). The CDR3 runs 12 residues. V was clipped by 5 bases and J by 5 bases, with 12 bases between them. This chain's CDR3 is CSAVPSEETQYF. The CDR3 DNA reads as TGCAGTGCTGTACCCAGCGAGGAGACCCAGTACTTC.

This clonotype has more than one count but fewer than ten. The chain couples TRBV10-3 to TRBJ2-2, with unresolved D. V was pared by 10 bases and J by 0 bases, with 15 bases between. CDR3 length equals 15 residues. The germline CDR1 and CDR2 sequences are ENHRY and SYGVKD. The CDR3 loop reads CASSPLPANTGELFF. Here the CDR3 DNA reads TGTGCCAGCAGCCCACTCCCAGCGAACACCGGGGAGCTGTTTTTT.

Only a few counts were recorded for this clonotype. The chain combines TRBV29-1 with TRBJ1-2; D is unresolved. Germline V gene data show CDR1 as SQVTM and CDR2 as ANQGSEA. This CDR3 has 13 residues. V was shortened by 7 bases and J by 2 bases, with 14 bases between the two germline ends. Here the CDR3 DNA reads TGCAGCGCCGAAGGCCAGGCGAACTATGGCTACACCTTC. Its translation: CSAEGQANYGYTF.

About this clonotype: The limits of the CDR3 on the DNA are not certain, so only TCRdb's listed CDR3 is given. The rearrangement links TRBV7-9 to TRBJ2-2; TRBD1, the D gene given by the table, was not confirmed from the DNA. The CDR3 numbers 14 amino acids, ends counted. Germline CDR1 SEHNR, CDR2 FQNEAQ (reference sequence). The CDR3 is CASSPKAGRGSCFF.

Turning to this clonotype: Compared with germline, one end of the junction differs, possibly owing to a read error. The rearrangement links TRBV7-9 to TRBJ2-7; maybe TRBD1 (5 bases). Germline V gene sequence: CDR1 SEHNR, CDR2 FQNEAQ (reference sequence). The CDR3 sequence is 15 residues long. CDR3 residues: CASSQETVTSYEQYF. CDR3 in DNA: TGCGCCAGCAGCCAAGAGACAGTAACCTCCTACGAGCAGTACTTC.

About this clonotype: This clone may be a read error of a much larger clone one base away. The chain links TRBV2 to TRBJ1-1; D perhaps matches TRBD1 (6 bases). The CDR3 is made up of 13 amino acids. CDR1 and CDR2 from the germline V gene are SNHLY and FYNNEI. V was shortened by 6 bases and J by 3 bases, with 11 bases between the two germline ends. Written as DNA, the CDR3 is TGTGCCAGCAGCCGGACAGACCACACTGAAGCTTTCTTT. Protein product: CASSRTDHTEAFF.

The rearrangement joins TRBV4-3 to TRBJ1-2; D remains unclear. The germline V gene encodes CDR1 LGHNA and CDR2 YSLEER. The CDR3 covers 15 residues. With 0 bases removed from V and 6 bases from J, the gap between germline ends came to 14 bases. CDR3 sequence reads: CASSQDYTEVDGYTF. The CDR3 DNA follows: TGCGCCAGCAGCCAAGATTATACAGAGGTAGATGGCTACACCTTC.

This clonotype came up many times. The rearrangement uses TRBV11-2 and TRBJ2-7; D is uncertain. The CDR3 is 14 residues long. The germline V gene has CDR1 SGHAT and CDR2 FQNNGV. V was pared by 4 bases and J by 2 bases, with 12 bases between. This chain's CDR3 is CASSWAGTPYEQYF. The CDR3 DNA reads as TGTGCCAGCAGCTGGGCAGGTACCCCCTACGAGCAGTACTTC.

This clonotype was counted ten times or more. This rearrangement joins TRBV7-8 to TRBJ2-7; D is tentatively TRBD1 or TRBD2 (5 bases each). Trimming removed 3 bases from V and 0 bases from J, with 15 bases in between. This CDR3 is 16 amino acids long. Germline CDR1 SGHVS, CDR2 FQNEAQ. CDR3 in DNA: TGTGCCAGCAGCTTGCCCACGGGACGGTACTCCTACGAGCAGTACTTC. It codes for CASSLPTGRYSYEQYF.

This clonotype was recorded a few times. This chain connects TRBV11-2 to TRBJ2-5, with TRBD2 matching over 9 bases. The CDR3 totals 16 residues. The germline gives CDR1 SGHAT, CDR2 FQNNGV. The V segment lost 5 bases and the J segment 5 bases; nucleotides outside the gene matches: 12. In DNA form, the CDR3 reads TGTGCCAGCAGCCCGAGTAGCGGGAGAATGGGGGAGACCCAGTACTTC. It translates to CASSPSSGRMGETQYF.

This clonotype appeared many times. The gene calls are TRBV4-3 and TRBJ1-1; 7 bases are shared with TRBD1. Germline CDR1 LGHNA, CDR2 YSLEER. The CDR3 spans 17 residues. The junction had 8 bases not matched to a gene; V was cut back by 1 base and J by 0 bases. The CDR3 nucleotides are TGCGCCAGCAGCCAAGGGGGGACAGCGTTTATGAACACTGAAGCTTTCTTT. Translated, it gives CASSQGGTAFMNTEAFF.

This clonotype was observed a handful of times. V and J are TRBV3-1 and TRBJ2-7; tentatively, D is TRBD1 (5 bases). CDR3 length: 14 amino acids. V was trimmed by 2 bases and J by 4 bases, leaving 12 bases between them. The germline gives CDR1 LGHDT, CDR2 YNNKEL (reference sequence). DNA for the CDR3: TGTGCCAGCAGCCAAAGGGGTCAGGGTTACGAGCAGTACTTC. This encodes CASSQRGQGYEQYF.

Turning to this clonotype: One end of the junction is discordant with germline, which a read error may explain. The CDR3: CASSLGPGSGGALFF. CDR3 DNA: TGTGCCAGCAGTTTAGGCCCGGGTTCGGGCGGGGCGCTGTTTTTT. The chain employs TRBV12-3 or TRBV12-4 and TRBJ2-2; weak D call: TRBD2 (6 bases). This CDR3 comprises 15 residues.

This clonotype was observed a few times. The V call is TRBV2, the J call TRBJ1-3, with a tentative D call TRBD1 (5 bases). CDR1 is SNHLY, CDR2 FYNNEI, per germline. Trimming left V 6 bases short and J 3 bases short, with 12 bases between. The CDR3 covers 14 residues. DNA for the CDR3: TGTGCCAGCAGGGCCGGGGCAGGTGGAAACACCATATATTTT. Residues: CASRAGAGGNTIYF. Together with reference TRBV2 and TRBJ1-3, the CDR3 gives the full variable domain: EPEVTQTPSHQVTQMGQEVILRCVPISNHLYFYWYRQILGQKVEFLVSFYNNEISEKSEIFDDQFSVERPDGSNFTLKIRSTKLEDSAMYFCASRAGAGGNTIYFGEGSWLTVV.

The chain uses TRBV20-1 and TRBJ2-3; 10 bases agree with TRBD2. The CDR3 extends over 15 amino acids. CDR1 is DFQATT, CDR2 SNEGSKA, per germline (reference sequence). The V gene end was trimmed by 4 bases and the J gene end by 1 base; junction bases not matched to a gene: 5. The CDR3 sequence is CSANPGTSGTDTQYF. CDR3 in DNA: TGCAGTGCTAACCCCGGGACTAGCGGCACAGATACGCAGTATTTT.

This chain joins TRBV20-1 and TRBJ1-4; 8 positions agree with TRBD1. Germline V gives CDR1 DFQATT, CDR2 SNEGSKA (reference sequence). CDR3 length equals 15 residues. The ends lost 0 bases at V and 9 bases at J; junction bases unmatched: 9. CDR3: CSARERGQELQKLFF. Here the CDR3 DNA reads TGCAGTGCTAGAGAGCGGGGACAGGAACTCCAAAAACTGTTTTTT.

This clonotype was seen more than once but under ten times. The V call is TRBV19, the J call TRBJ1-2; D uncertain. Between the trimmed V and J ends, which lost 2 bases and 4 bases, there was a span of 20 bases. In germline, CDR1 is LNHDA, CDR2 SQIVND (reference sequence). The CDR3 runs 17 residues. The CDR3 sequence: CASSISGVGGQVYGYTF. The CDR3 DNA follows: TGTGCCAGTAGTATAAGTGGGGTTGGTGGTCAGGTCTATGGCTACACCTTC. Combining the CDR3 with reference TRBV19 and TRBJ1-2 gives the whole variable domain DGGITQSPKYLFRKEGQNVTLSCEQNLNHDAMYWYRQDPGQGLRLIYYSQIVNDFQKGDIAEGYSVSREKKESFPLTVTSAQKNPTAFYLCASSISGVGGQVYGYTFGSGTRLTVV.

This clonotype showed up just a few times. The V call is TRBV7-9, the J call TRBJ1-6; tentative D call: TRBD1 (6 bases). Trimming shortened V by 3 bases and J by 14 bases, and 11 bases separated the two germline ends. The CDR3 loop spans 12 amino acids. The germline gives CDR1 SEHNR, CDR2 FQNEAQ (reference sequence). CDR3 residues: CASSLGGDTLHF. The CDR3 bases are TGTGCCAGCAGCTTGGGGGGGGACACCCTCCACTTT.